Below are 26 T cell receptor beta chains sequenced from a single sample in a study of blood T cell repertoires in COVID-19. Some clones are missing from TCRdb's copy, which holds only in-frame ones; the method was immunoSEQ multiplex PCR. The sample includes 120,000 to 150,000 clones, more than 80% of them seen just once. Sequenced: peripheral blood. These TCRs come from a human donor with acute or convalescent COVID-19. The donor label of this sample is uncertain.

The CDR3 coding sequence is TGTGCCACCTCGGAGGACTGGGGAGTTGGCACAGATACGCAGTATTTT. Translating it yields CATSEDWGVGTDTQYF. The V gene is TRBV24-1, the J gene TRBJ2-3, with D possibly being TRBD2 (5 bases). V was clipped by 9 bases and J by 1 base, with 19 bases between them. The CDR3 runs 16 residues. CDR1 is KGHDR and CDR2 is SFDVKD in the germline V gene.

The rearrangement joins TRBV5-1 to TRBJ1-1; D may be TRBD1 (6 bases). Trimming removed 2 bases from V and 9 bases from J, with 11 bases in between. The CDR3 totals 12 residues. Germline V CDR1 and CDR2: SGHRS, YFSETQ. In DNA form, the CDR3 reads TGCGCCAGCAGCTTCGAACAGGGTCAAGCTTTCTTT. Translated, it gives CASSFEQGQAFF.

The chain couples TRBV6-5 to TRBJ1-2; maybe TRBD1 (6 bases). Germline V CDR1 and CDR2: MNHEY, SVGAGI. The CDR3 covers 14 residues. The V and J ends lost 6 bases and 2 bases respectively, with 13 bases between them. CDR3 sequence reads: CASSSTGGNYGYTF. The DNA of the CDR3 is TGTGCCAGCAGCTCCACTGGGGGCAACTATGGCTACACCTTC.

The chain couples TRBV7-8 to TRBJ2-7; 15 bases line up with TRBD2. V lost 5 bases and J lost 2; bases outside the gene matches: 10. CDR1 and CDR2 (germline): SGHVS, FQNEAQ. This CDR3 region has 18 residues. The CDR3, as DNA: TGTGCCAGCAGCACGACGGGACTAGCGGGGGGCTACACCTACGAGCAGTACGTC. Protein sequence: CASSTTGLAGGYTYEQYV.

The CDR3 loop reads CASPRGGDLRTEAFF. The CDR3 nucleotides read TGTGCCAGCCCTAGGGGGGGCGACCTAAGGACTGAAGCTTTCTTT. The rearrangement uses TRBV6-6 and TRBJ1-1, with D possibly being TRBD1 (6 bases). The CDR3 covers 15 residues. Trimming removed 8 bases at V and 5 bases at J, with 21 bases between. Germline CDR1 and CDR2: MNHNY and SVGAGI (reference sequence).

The chain couples TRBV6-2 or TRBV6-3 to TRBJ1-5; TRBD1 is a possible D gene (5 bases). This CDR3 region has 14 residues. CDR1 MNHEY and CDR2 SVGEGT come from the germline V gene. Trimming removed 2 bases from V and 7 bases from J, with 12 bases in between. For the CDR3, the DNA is TGTGCCAGCAGTTACGTGGGGGGGGAACAGCCCCAGCATTTT. This encodes CASSYVGGEQPQHF.

The rearrangement joins TRBV14 to TRBJ2-2, with D uncertain. CDR1 and CDR2 from the germline V gene are SGHDN and FVKESK. The V end lost 4 bases, the J end lost 5 bases, and 8 bases lay between the germline ends. There are 13 residues in the CDR3. The CDR3 DNA follows: TGTGCCAGCAGCCGCACAGTTACCGGGGAGCTGTTTTTT. Protein sequence: CASSRTVTGELFF.

In DNA form, the CDR3 reads TGTGCCAGCAGTTTGACTCCTCGTCGGACTGAAGCTTTCTTT. Its translation: CASSLTPRRTEAFF. V gene TRBV2 combines with J gene TRBJ1-1; no definite D call. This CDR3 is built from 14 residues. V lost 5 bases and J 5 bases, leaving 15 bases between the germline ends. The germline V gene has CDR1 SNHLY and CDR2 FYNNEI.

The chain employs TRBV5-1 and TRBJ1-2; D is uncertain. V was clipped by 0 bases and J by 4 bases, with 10 bases between them. Germline CDR1 SGHRS, CDR2 YFSETQ. CDR3 length: 14 residues. CDR3 coding DNA: TGCGCCAGCAGCTTGGAGAGTTCAATCTATGGCTACACCTTC. This sequence encodes CASSLESSIYGYTF.

The chain links TRBV4-1 to TRBJ2-7; 10 nucleotides match TRBD1. Germline CDR1 is MGHRA and CDR2 is YSYEKL. The ends lost 6 bases at V and 3 bases at J; junction bases unmatched: 5. The CDR3 contains 14 residues. The CDR3 sequence is CASSQDRGDYEQYF. DNA of the CDR3: TGCGCCAGCAGTCAGGACAGGGGGGACTACGAGCAGTACTTC.

The chain carries TRBV2 and TRBJ2-7; D remains ambiguous. The V gene's germline CDR1 is SNHLY and CDR2 FYNNEI. The V end was cut by 1 base, the J end by 1 base, with 5 bases between. The length of the CDR3 is 13 residues. CDR3 loop: CASSEGTSYEQYV. CDR3 nucleotides: TGTGCCAGCAGTGAAGGCACATCCTACGAGCAGTACGTC.

This chain connects TRBV18 to TRBJ1-5; D possibly corresponds to TRBD1 (5 bases). The V gene lost 6 bases and the J gene lost 0 bases, with 9 bases spanning the gap. This CDR3 comprises 14 residues. Germline V lookup: CDR1 KGHSH, CDR2 LQKENI. The CDR3 loop reads CASSVTDSNQPQHF. The CDR3 nucleotides are TGTGCCAGCTCCGTGACAGATAGCAATCAGCCCCAGCATTTT.

J is TRBJ2-3 and V is TRBV10-3; TRBD1 matches 9 bases. The V gene end was trimmed by 0 bases and the J gene end by 10 bases; junction bases not matched to a gene: 5. This CDR3 spans 14 amino acids. Germline values: CDR1 ENHRY, CDR2 SYGVKD. CDR3 protein: CAISESTGQGPQYF. The CDR3 DNA reads as TGTGCCATCAGTGAGTCTACGGGACAGGGCCCGCAGTATTTT.

Here the CDR3 DNA reads TGTGCCAGCAGCTTACCGGTCTCTGGAAACACCATATATTTT. It specifies CASSLPVSGNTIYF. V and J are TRBV7-2 and TRBJ1-3, with D uncertain. Germline V gene sequence: CDR1 SGHTA, CDR2 FQGNSA. This CDR3 is built from 14 residues. Trimming removed 2 bases at V and 0 bases at J, with 5 bases between.

The chain uses TRBV10-2 and TRBJ1-5, with 8 positions matching TRBD1. The CDR3 runs to 16 residues. The J segment lost 0 bases and the V segment lost 5 bases, leaving 6 bases of the junction unmatched. Germline V gives CDR1 WSHSY, CDR2 SAAADI. In DNA form, the CDR3 reads TGCGCCAGCAGTAGGACAGGGCGGGGTAGCAATCAGCCCCAGCATTTT. Protein sequence: CASSRTGRGSNQPQHF.

The CDR3: CASSPQVTGAAFF. The CDR3 DNA sequence: TGTGCCAGCAGCCCACAAGTGACAGGGGCAGCTTTCTTT. The chain joins TRBV3-1 (or the pseudogene TRBV3-2) to TRBJ1-1; 8 nucleotides match TRBD1. Germline V gene data show CDR1 as LGHDT and CDR2 as YNNKEL (reference sequence). The V gene end was trimmed by 4 bases and the J gene end by 10 bases; junction bases not matched to a gene: 8. The CDR3 extends over 13 amino acids.

The V and J genes are TRBV11-2 and TRBJ2-1, with 8 bases matching TRBD2. This CDR3 is 15 amino acids long. J was trimmed by 4 bases and V by 1 base; bases with no gene match: 3. Per germline, CDR1 SGHAT and CDR2 FQNNGV. DNA for the CDR3: TGTGCCAGCAGCTTAGGAATAGCGGGGTACAATGAGCAGTTCTTC. Amino acids: CASSLGIAGYNEQFF.

The V gene is TRBV30, the J gene TRBJ1-2; D is possibly TRBD1 (5 bases). Per the germline V gene, CDR1 is GTSNPN and CDR2 is SVGIG (reference sequence). This CDR3 contains 16 residues. Trimming left V 1 base short and J 4 bases short, with 19 bases between. The CDR3 DNA follows: TGTGCCTGGAGTGATGCCCTTACCAGGGTCGGCTATGGCTACACCTTC. Translation: CAWSDALTRVGYGYTF.

This chain links TRBV4-1 with TRBJ1-3; 7 bases align to TRBD1. The J segment lost 1 base and the V segment lost 0 bases, leaving 9 bases of the junction unmatched. CDR1 is MGHRA, CDR2 YSYEKL, per germline. The CDR3 runs 18 residues. CDR3 in amino acids: CASSQEGGQWGSGNTIYF. The CDR3, as DNA: TGCGCCAGCAGCCAAGAAGGGGGACAGTGGGGATCTGGAAACACCATATATTTT.

The chain recombines TRBV30 with TRBJ2-1; possibly TRBD2 for D (6 bases). V was trimmed by 0 bases and J by 7 bases, leaving 16 bases between them. Germline V lookup: CDR1 GTSNPN, CDR2 SVGIG (reference sequence). The length of the CDR3 is 15 residues. The CDR3 sequence is CAWSVKRGNLNEQFF. Written as DNA, the CDR3 is TGTGCCTGGAGTGTCAAACGGGGGAACCTGAATGAGCAGTTCTTC.

The V and J genes are TRBV6-5 and TRBJ2-1; 7 positions match TRBD2. CDR1 MNHEY and CDR2 SVGAGI come from the germline V gene. The CDR3 sequence is 14 residues long. The junction had 14 bases not matched to a gene; V was cut back by 8 bases and J by 10 bases. The CDR3 loop reads CASGRGLPSGEQFF. In nucleotides, the CDR3 is TGTGCCAGCGGGCGGGGACTACCCTCGGGAGAGCAGTTCTTC.

CDR3 sequence (DNA): TGTGCCAGCAGCCCACGGGGGGCAGGCTGGGTTGAAGCTTTCTTT. This sequence encodes CASSPRGAGWVEAFF. This chain links TRBV11-2 with TRBJ1-1; TRBD1 might be the D (6 bases). CDR3 length: 15 residues. Germline V gene lookup returns CDR1 SGHAT and CDR2 FQNNGV. Trimming left V 5 bases short and J 7 bases short, with 20 bases between.

The J gene is TRBJ2-7, the V gene TRBV4-1; TRBD1 matches at 8 bases. Germline V gene sequence: CDR1 MGHRA, CDR2 YSYEKL. This CDR3 is 12 amino acids long. V dropped 4 bases and J dropped 6; count of bases not matched to a gene: 2. Here the CDR3 reads CASSPTGVEQYF. The CDR3 DNA follows: TGCGCCAGCAGCCCGACAGGGGTCGAGCAGTACTTC.

The V call is TRBV5-6, the J call TRBJ2-7; a weak D match, TRBD1 (5 bases). The CDR3 is 12 amino acids. V shed 0 bases and J shed 8 bases, with 9 bases lying between them. Germline values: CDR1 SGHDT, CDR2 YYEEEE. The CDR3 DNA is TGTGCCAGCAGCTTGGGGGGCGTCAAGCAGTACGTC. It translates to CASSLGGVKQYV.

The rearrangement joins TRBV27 to TRBJ1-1, with D hard to call. The CDR3 has 14 residues. V lost 2 bases, J lost 5 bases, and 12 bases lay in between. Germline CDR1 is MNHEY and CDR2 is SMNVEV (reference sequence). The CDR3 spells CASSLVLNGTEAFF. The CDR3, as DNA: TGTGCCAGCAGTTTAGTTCTCAACGGGACTGAAGCTTTCTTT.

The rearrangement uses TRBV6-5 and TRBJ1-1, with a possible D match to TRBD1 (5 bases). The CDR3 loop spans 14 amino acids. The germline V and J ends were trimmed by 9 bases and 7 bases, with 21 bases remaining between them. The V gene's germline CDR1 is MNHEY and CDR2 SVGAGI. In DNA form, the CDR3 reads TGTGCCAGTATGACAGAGGCAGGGATGGGTGAAGCTTTCTTT. Its translation is CASMTEAGMGEAFF.